A single sample gave rise to the 30 T cell receptor beta chains below, sequenced in a study of cytomegalovirus exposure and HLA in healthy donors. PCR was performed using 60 Vbeta and 13 Jbeta primers. TCRdb keeps only in-frame clones here, not all; method: immunoSEQ multiplex PCR. The table has approximately 79,000 clones, 60% to 85% seen once. The sample comprised PBMCs. The receptors come from a man aged 35 to 55 in good health and CMV-seronegative.

The chain is built from TRBV2 and TRBJ1-5; D remains unclear. Germline CDR1 SNHLY, CDR2 FYNNEI. CDR3 length equals 14 residues. V was cut by 4 bases and J by 1 base, with 8 bases left in between. CDR3 protein: CASSARVSNQPQHF. The CDR3, as DNA: TGTGCCAGCAGTGCGCGGGTGAGCAATCAGCCCCAGCATTTT.

Here the CDR3 DNA reads TGTGCCAGCAGCTTAAGGAGGACTAATGAAAAACTGTTTTTT. This translates into CASSLRRTNEKLFF. The chain joins TRBV7-2 to TRBJ1-4; D not resolved. CDR1 and CDR2 (germline): SGHTA, FQGNSA. The germline V and J ends were trimmed by 2 bases and 2 bases, with 6 bases remaining between them. The CDR3 is 14 residues long.

The gene calls are TRBV11-2 and TRBJ1-6; 10 bases agree with TRBD1. Germline CDR1 reads SGHAT; CDR2 reads FQNNGV. The CDR3 has 15 amino acids. Losses at the gene ends were 1 base for V and 18 bases for J; bases not matched to a gene: 12. The CDR3 DNA is TGTGCCAGCAGCTTAGGCACCGGGGACAGGGGCCCTCACCACTTT. Its translation: CASSLGTGDRGPHHF.

The V gene is TRBV28, the J gene TRBJ1-6; 7 bases are shared with TRBD1. Germline V lookup: CDR1 MDHEN, CDR2 SYDVKM. This CDR3 contains 18 residues. The trim removed 6 bases at V and 6 bases at J, leaving 17 bases unmatched. In DNA form, the CDR3 reads TGTGCCAGCAGCAATCCGACTACAGGGGTGTCGAGTAATTCACCCCTCCACTTT. Encoded protein: CASSNPTTGVSSNSPLHF.

The genes are TRBV7-2 and TRBJ1-1; TRBD1 matches at 10 bases. The V gene's germline CDR1 is SGHTA and CDR2 FQGNSA. The ends lost 5 bases at V and 3 bases at J; junction bases unmatched: 3. This CDR3 is 14 amino acids long. DNA for the CDR3: TGTGCCAGCAGCGGGGGACAGGGGTACACTGAAGCTTTCTTT. Its translation: CASSGGQGYTEAFF.

This chain joins TRBV7-6 and TRBJ2-2, with 13 bases identical to TRBD2. The germline gives CDR1 SGHVS, CDR2 FNYEAQ. The CDR3 has 15 residues. J lost 5 bases, V lost 5 bases, and 2 bases had no gene match. The CDR3 is CASSPGLAGTGELFF. The CDR3 DNA reads as TGTGCCAGCAGCCCGGGACTAGCGGGAACCGGGGAGCTGTTTTTT.

The chain joins TRBV28 to TRBJ2-3; 9 bases map to TRBD2. The germline gives CDR1 MDHEN, CDR2 SYDVKM. The CDR3 consists of 15 residues. V shed 4 bases, J shed 5 bases, and the junction held 7 bases outside the gene matches. Here the CDR3 reads CASSSLAGAQDTQYF. CDR3 nucleotides: TGTGCCAGCAGTTCCTTAGCGGGAGCTCAAGATACGCAGTATTTT.

This clone was seen just once. The CDR3 DNA is TGCGCCAGCAGCGTCCAAGGGGGTGAAGCTTTCTTT. It yields the protein CASSVQGGEAFF. The chain uses TRBV5-1 and TRBJ1-1; possibly TRBD1 for D (6 bases). The germline CDR1 and CDR2 sequences are SGHRS and YFSETQ. The CDR3 totals 12 residues. V lost 4 bases, J lost 7 bases, and 11 bases lay in between.

V is TRBV19 and J is TRBJ2-5, with 7 positions matching TRBD1. Per germline, CDR1 LNHDA and CDR2 SQIVND (reference sequence). This CDR3 spans 15 amino acids. Germline trimming cut 3 bases from V and 5 bases from J; bases unmatched to any gene: 9. CDR3 residues: CASSINRGVRETQYF. CDR3 nucleotide sequence: TGTGCCAGTAGTATCAACAGGGGCGTGCGGGAGACCCAGTACTTC.

V is TRBV27 and J is TRBJ2-5; D unresolved. Between the trimmed V and J ends, which lost 0 bases and 6 bases, there was a span of 11 bases. The CDR3 loop spans 14 amino acids. Germline assignment: CDR1 MNHEY and CDR2 SMNVEV (reference sequence). The CDR3 protein is CASSLSTTVKTQYF. DNA of the CDR3: TGTGCCAGCAGTTTATCCACCACGGTAAAGACCCAGTACTTC.

J is TRBJ2-7 and V is TRBV6-1, with D tentatively TRBD2 (7 bases). The CDR3 length is 15 residues. Germline assignment: CDR1 MNHNS and CDR2 SASEGT. Trimming took 1 base from V and 3 from J, leaving 13 bases between them. CDR3 amino acids: CASSEEEGGSYEQYF. The CDR3 DNA sequence: TGTGCCAGCAGTGAAGAAGAGGGGGGGAGCTACGAGCAGTACTTC.

This chain links TRBV5-4 with TRBJ2-7, with TRBD2 as a possible D gene (5 bases). CDR3 length: 14 residues. Trimming removed 4 bases from V and 6 bases from J, with 17 bases in between. Germline CDR1 and CDR2: SGHNT and YYREEE (reference sequence). The CDR3 region has the DNA TGTGCCAGCAGCGAAGGACTTTCCGAGCGCGAGCAGTACTTC. It yields the protein CASSEGLSEREQYF.

This CDR3 reads CASSATGGVGYEQYF. The CDR3 region has the DNA TGTGCCAGTAGTGCCACAGGGGGTGTAGGCTACGAGCAGTACTTC. The chain uses TRBV19 and TRBJ2-7; 8 nucleotides match TRBD1. This CDR3 region has 15 residues. Germline trimming cut 5 bases from V and 3 bases from J; bases unmatched to any gene: 9. Germline CDR1 reads LNHDA; CDR2 reads SQIVND (reference sequence).

In DNA, the CDR3 is TGTGCCAGCAGCGTAGCCGGGACAGGGGCGTCCAATGAGCAGTTCTTC. Amino acids: CASSVAGTGASNEQFF. The V gene is TRBV9, the J gene TRBJ2-1; 10 bases map to TRBD1. V lost 0 bases, J lost 6 bases, and 6 bases stayed unmatched. CDR3 length equals 16 residues. Germline CDR1 is SGDLS and CDR2 is YYNGEE.

The genes are TRBV13 and TRBJ1-5; D unclear. Germline values: CDR1 PRHDT, CDR2 FYEKMQ (reference sequence). V lost 2 bases and J lost 0, with 14 bases in between. This CDR3 spans 17 amino acids. The CDR3 is CASSLMRGYGSNQPQHF. DNA of the CDR3: TGTGCCAGCAGCTTAATGCGCGGCTATGGTAGCAATCAGCCCCAGCATTTT.

V usage is TRBV4-1 and J usage is TRBJ2-7; the D gene is possibly TRBD1 (7 bases). Germline lookup yields CDR1 MGHRA and CDR2 YSYEKL. The CDR3 is made up of 16 amino acids. Trimming cost V 0 bases and J 0 bases, with 12 bases left between them. The CDR3 bases are TGCGCCAGCAGCCAAGACGGCGGGGACAGCTCCTACGAGCAGTACTTC. It encodes CASSQDGGDSSYEQYF.

This clone was recorded a few times. The chain couples TRBV2 to TRBJ2-7; D remains ambiguous. V lost 0 bases, J lost 4 bases, and 4 bases lay in between. CDR3 size: 12 residues. Germline V gene sequence: CDR1 SNHLY, CDR2 FYNNEI. This CDR3 is CASSEASYEQYF. The CDR3 DNA follows: TGTGCCAGCAGTGAAGCTTCGTACGAGCAGTACTTC.

V is TRBV11-2 and J is TRBJ2-3; 8 nucleotides align to TRBD2. This CDR3 comprises 12 residues. V shed 3 bases, J shed 10 bases, and the junction held 3 bases outside the gene matches. Germline values: CDR1 SGHAT, CDR2 FQNNGV. The CDR3 reads CASSFSGSAQYF. As DNA, the CDR3 is TGTGCCAGCAGCTTCAGCGGGAGTGCGCAGTATTTT.

The genes are TRBV5-1 and TRBJ1-2; D remains ambiguous. V shed 2 bases and J shed 4 bases, with 9 bases lying between them. Germline lookup yields CDR1 SGHRS and CDR2 YFSETQ. The CDR3 totals 13 residues. In DNA, the CDR3 is TGCGCCAGCAGCTTTTCAGGCCCCTATGGCTACACCTTC. Translated, it gives CASSFSGPYGYTF. The full variable domain, with the rest looked up from reference TRBV5-1 and TRBJ1-2, is KAGVTQTPRYLIKTRGQQVTLSCSPISGHRSVSWYQQTPGQGLQFLFEYFSETQRNKGNFPGRFSGRQFSNSRSEMNVSTLELGDSALYLCASSFSGPYGYTFGSGTRLTVV.

J is TRBJ2-1 and V is TRBV28; 7 bases are a match to TRBD1. Germline values: CDR1 MDHEN, CDR2 SYDVKM. This CDR3 contains 16 residues. The V segment lost 8 bases and the J segment 1 base; nucleotides outside the gene matches: 11. For the CDR3, the DNA is TGTGCCAGCGGGCCGACAGGGTCGCGGTCCTACAATGAGCAGTTCTTC. This gives the protein CASGPTGSRSYNEQFF.

V gene TRBV19 combines with J gene TRBJ2-1, with a tentative D call TRBD1 (5 bases). Germline lookup yields CDR1 LNHDA and CDR2 SQIVND (reference sequence). V shed 4 bases and J shed 6 bases, with 13 bases lying between them. There are 14 residues in the CDR3. The CDR3 is CASSKRQGSNEQFF. CDR3 DNA: TGTGCCAGTAGTAAGCGTCAGGGTTCCAATGAGCAGTTCTTC.

The rearrangement joins TRBV27 to TRBJ2-1; possibly TRBD2 for D (7 bases). There are 15 residues in the CDR3. The ends were cut back, 5 bases at V and 4 bases at J, with 15 bases in the middle. Germline CDR1 reads MNHEY; CDR2 reads SMNVEV (reference sequence). CDR3 in amino acids: CASSRGGRGYNEQFF. The DNA of the CDR3 is TGTGCCAGCAGTCGCGGGGGCAGGGGATACAATGAGCAGTTCTTC.

The chain carries TRBV6-6 and TRBJ2-1; 10 bases match TRBD2. V lost 8 bases, J lost 0 bases, and 4 bases stayed unmatched. The CDR3 length is 15 residues. In germline, CDR1 is MNHNY, CDR2 SVGAGI (reference sequence). Here the CDR3 reads CASFPSGSSYNEQFF. As DNA, the CDR3 is TGTGCCAGCTTCCCTAGCGGGAGCTCCTACAATGAGCAGTTCTTC.

The V call is TRBV11-3, the J call TRBJ2-1; a weak D match, TRBD2 (5 bases). Trimming cost V 1 base and J 0 bases, with 7 bases left between them. This CDR3 is 15 amino acids long. In germline, CDR1 is SGHNT, CDR2 YENEEA. CDR3 nucleotide sequence: TGTGCCAGCAGCTTAGGGAGGAGCTCCTACAATGAGCAGTTCTTC. This translates into CASSLGRSSYNEQFF.

J is TRBJ1-5 and V is TRBV7-2; 7 nucleotides line up with TRBD1. The CDR3 extends over 19 amino acids. Unmatched junction bases numbered 20, after V lost 5 bases and J lost 4 bases. The germline V gene has CDR1 SGHTA and CDR2 FQGNSA. The CDR3 DNA reads TGTGCCAGCAGCCCCATACACCTTGTAGGGGGCGTTGAGAATCAGCCCCAGCATTTT. It is translated as CASSPIHLVGGVENQPQHF.

This chain links TRBV6-5 with TRBJ2-7; a weak D match, TRBD2 (6 bases). The CDR3 is made up of 14 amino acids. The germline V gene has CDR1 MNHEY and CDR2 SVGAGI. The V end lost 4 bases, the J end lost 3 bases, and 13 bases lay between the germline ends. The CDR3 bases are TGTGCCAGCAGTTTAACTAGCTGGGACTACGAGCAGTACTTC. It translates to CASSLTSWDYEQYF.

For the CDR3, the DNA is TGTGCCAGCAGCCCGGGACAGGTATCATACGAGCAGTACTTC. It encodes CASSPGQVSYEQYF. This chain connects TRBV7-2 to TRBJ2-7; 8 nucleotides line up with TRBD1. CDR1 and CDR2 from the germline V gene are SGHTA and FQGNSA. The CDR3 loop spans 14 amino acids. J was trimmed by 4 bases and V by 5 bases; bases with no gene match: 7.

The gene calls are TRBV6-1 and TRBJ2-3; 7 bases map to TRBD1. Germline CDR1 is MNHNS and CDR2 is SASEGT. The length of the CDR3 is 15 residues. V was clipped by 6 bases and J by 2 bases; unmatched bases: 8. The CDR3 sequence: CASRSGTAHTDTQYF. The CDR3 DNA is TGTGCCAGCAGATCCGGGACAGCCCACACAGATACGCAGTATTTT.

This chain connects TRBV19 to TRBJ2-2; D may be TRBD1 (6 bases). Germline assignment: CDR1 LNHDA and CDR2 SQIVND (reference sequence). The V end was cut by 2 bases, the J end by 6 bases, with 7 bases between. The CDR3 covers 13 residues. DNA of the CDR3: TGTGCCAGTAGTATACAGGGGTCCGGGGAGCTGTTTTTT. Translated: CASSIQGSGELFF. Full variable domain (missing parts from reference TRBV19 and TRBJ2-2): DGGITQSPKYLFRKEGQNVTLSCEQNLNHDAMYWYRQDPGQGLRLIYYSQIVNDFQKGDIAEGYSVSREKKESFPLTVTSAQKNPTAFYLCASSIQGSGELFFGEGSRLTVL.

This chain uses TRBV19 with TRBJ2-1; the D gene is possibly TRBD2 (5 bases). The CDR3 is 11 amino acids. Trimming took 3 bases from V and 12 from J, leaving 9 bases between them. CDR1 is LNHDA, CDR2 SQIVND, per germline (reference sequence). The chain's CDR3 is CASSIRGGQFF. The CDR3 DNA reads TGTGCCAGTAGTATCCGCGGAGGGCAGTTCTTC.